This TCR beta chain was recorded in a study of siplizumab effects on memory and regulatory T cells. Study conclusions and caveats: Mappable CD4+ clones that were alloreactive averaged approximately 70% Treg-derived with siplizumab versus 25% to 30% in controls. The study did not confirm that proliferating Tregs from siplizumab cultures were suppressive.

The CDR3 spans 14 residues. The V segment lost 9 bases and the J segment 1 base; nucleotides outside the gene matches: 1. Germline V gene data show CDR1 as SNHLY and CDR2 as FYNNEI. This clone turned up a few times. Its antigen remains unknown. In each sample, approximately 100,000 TCR templates were assayed. Sequencing was performed with immunoSEQ multiplex PCR; in TCRdb, only in-frame clones are kept and a portion is missing. The sample carries nearly 85,000 clones, 87% recorded once. The specimen was Tregs sorted from blood. The gene calls are TRBV2 and TRBJ2-6; 9 positions agree with TRBD1. This TCR derives from a human donor in good health. The CDR3 region has the DNA TGTGCCAGGGACAGGGGATCTGGGGCCAACGTCCTGACTTTC. It codes for CARDRGSGANVLTF.